Described below is a single T cell receptor beta chain sequence and its context. These data originate in a study of T cells expressing NK-cell markers. Study information: Seven donors tested HCMV-seropositive and one tested seronegative among the eight sequenced.

TCRdb reprocessed the 5' RACE reads, keeping one entry per CDR3 protein, no DNA. The specimen's table records roughly 170,000 distinct CDR3 sequences. The length of the CDR3 is 15 residues. The source of this sequence is a woman between 18 and 69 years old in good health. Sequencing input: blood T cells: a sorted CD56 or NKG2C T cell subset, CD4+ or CD8+ T cells, or bulk PBMC T cells (not recorded which). The chain links TRBV12-3 or TRBV12-4 to TRBJ1-2; the TRBD1 assignment by TCRdb is unverifiable without DNA. CDR3 in amino acids: CASRFTGGAYYGYTF.